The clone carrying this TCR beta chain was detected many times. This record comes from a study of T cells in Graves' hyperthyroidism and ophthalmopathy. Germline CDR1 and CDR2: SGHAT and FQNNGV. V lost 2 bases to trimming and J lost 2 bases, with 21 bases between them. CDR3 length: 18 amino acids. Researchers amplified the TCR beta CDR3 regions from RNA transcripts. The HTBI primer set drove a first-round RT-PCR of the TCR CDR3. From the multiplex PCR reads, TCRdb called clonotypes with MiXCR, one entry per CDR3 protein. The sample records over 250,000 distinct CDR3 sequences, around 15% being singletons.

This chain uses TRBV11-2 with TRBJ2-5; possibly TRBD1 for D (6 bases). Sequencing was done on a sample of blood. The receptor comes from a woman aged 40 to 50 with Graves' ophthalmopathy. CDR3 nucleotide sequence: TGTGCCAGCAGCTTATCCCCTTGGGGCAGGGGCGAACAAGAGACCCAGTACTTC. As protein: CASSLSPWGRGEQETQYF.